The source of this T cell receptor beta chain is a study of CD8+ T cells in alopecia areata. Study details: Patients in the treated group were given tofacitinib by mouth, 5 to 10 mg twice a day.

Following extraction, RNA underwent reverse transcription to cDNA, which served as the sequencing template. The data were produced by immunoSEQ multiplex PCR, yet TCRdb's version contains in-frame clones alone and is incomplete. The sample includes approximately 89,000 clones, less than 50% of them seen just once. Germline lookup yields CDR1 SQVTM and CDR2 ANQGSEA. Trimming removed 4 bases at V and 9 bases at J, with 7 bases between. This CDR3 has 10 residues. Lesional scalp tissue (obtained by punch biopsy) and peripheral blood were collected from alopecia areata patients. General study findings and limits: Scalp lesions, especially in alopecia totalis/universalis, had higher clonality than normal scalp.

Of note for this clone: Its matching antigen is unknown.

The chain employs TRBV29-1 and TRBJ2-1; TRBD1 might be the D (5 bases). The TCR comes from a human donor with alopecia areata. Sequencing was carried out using CD4+ T cells sorted from blood. CDR3 sequence (DNA): TGCAGCGTTGGCAGGGCTGAGCAGTTCTTC. It specifies CSVGRAEQFF.